This T cell receptor beta chain was retrieved from a study of blood T cell repertoires in COVID-19. For the study at large: PBMCs, B-cell-depleted T cells, or T cells provided the cDNA or gDNA that made up the material.

Sequenced by immunoSEQ multiplex PCR; TCRdb stores in-frame clones only, minus some. The data show about 34,000 clones, about 75% seen once. Sequencing was done on a sample of peripheral blood. The receptor's source is a man older than 75 with active or convalescent COVID-19.

The CDR3 DNA follows: TGCGCCAGCAGTGAGTCGACGGCAGGGGGCGGTCAGCCCCAGCATTTT. This encodes CASSESTAGGGQPQHF. This chain uses TRBV10-2 with TRBJ1-5, with 8 bases aligning to TRBD1. The J segment lost 6 bases and the V segment lost 0 bases, leaving 7 bases of the junction unmatched. This CDR3 is built from 16 residues. The V gene's germline CDR1 is WSHSY and CDR2 SAAADI.